Given below is one TCR beta chain in context. This clone turned up a few times. Its target antigen remains unknown. No base quality information exists; no much larger clone differs at one position. The sample belongs to a study of blood T cell repertoires in COVID-19 (dated by TCRdb to about 2020). As for the study more broadly: The collaborator samples originated in the United States, Italy and Spain and spanned the acute and convalescent phases of COVID-19. The prospective study material was composed of cDNA or gDNA derived from T cells, B-cell-depleted T cells, or PBMCs. The dataset comprised deeply sampled blood TCRbeta repertoires from subjects exposed to, actively infected with, or recovered from COVID-19. A freely available public database, intended as a resource for researchers studying the immune response to SARS-CoV-2, is where the repertoires were released. Samples came from the ongoing ImmuneRACE study (first 160 participants) plus 1,254 subjects from 6 global collaborators. Sample metadata almost always included a de-identified subject ID, COVID-19 status, age in years and sex. Where available, HLA class I and class II types were taken from metadata supplied by the sample provider and were not determined by assay-based typing.

TCRbeta CDR3 regions were amplified from genomic DNA using the immunoSEQ Assay, a bias-controlled multiplex PCR. The paper's processing steps were these. The number of nucleated cells in each sample was estimated from the amplification of reference gene primers within the assay. To quantify the absolute abundance of each unique TCRbeta CDR3 rearrangement, sequence reads were collapsed and filtered. Productive Simpson clonality was computed per sample as the square root of Simpson's diversity index over productive rearrangements. TCRdb obtained this table from immuneACCESS and retained in-frame rearrangements with V and J assigned. These tables miss some clones; where compared with another copy, unresolved V genes account for less than half of the shortfall, and the remainder is unexplained. V and J calls and clone size are given by that table; D and trimming were obtained from the DNA. For this sample the table gives roughly 100,000 clones, of which around 90% were detected only once. About 3% of the sample lies in the top ten.

Whole blood was collected in K2EDTA tubes by collaborating institutions according to the institutions' own protocols. For TCRbeta analysis, collaborators shipped samples in one of three forms: frozen whole blood, isolated PBMCs, or DNA extracted from either of those sample types. V has 5 bases trimmed and J has 9 bases trimmed; junction bases matching no gene number 7. Per the germline V gene (reference sequence), SEHNR is the CDR1 and FQNEAQ is the CDR2. The CDR3 numbers 14 residues from cysteine through phenylalanine. This entry keeps only the CDR3 DNA: 42 bases, framed from base 1. General conclusions and limits of the study: The quantity of clinical and demographic metadata differed by source and by participant and was supplied without curation.

Sequenced: peripheral blood. Recombination linked TRBV7-9 to TRBJ1-6; 7 junctional bases match TRBD1. The sequence derives from a human donor in a cohort sampled during active COVID-19. Here is the DNA: TGTGCCAGCAGCAGACGGACAGGTGGTTCACCCCTCCACTTT. This translates into CASSRRTGGSPLHF.